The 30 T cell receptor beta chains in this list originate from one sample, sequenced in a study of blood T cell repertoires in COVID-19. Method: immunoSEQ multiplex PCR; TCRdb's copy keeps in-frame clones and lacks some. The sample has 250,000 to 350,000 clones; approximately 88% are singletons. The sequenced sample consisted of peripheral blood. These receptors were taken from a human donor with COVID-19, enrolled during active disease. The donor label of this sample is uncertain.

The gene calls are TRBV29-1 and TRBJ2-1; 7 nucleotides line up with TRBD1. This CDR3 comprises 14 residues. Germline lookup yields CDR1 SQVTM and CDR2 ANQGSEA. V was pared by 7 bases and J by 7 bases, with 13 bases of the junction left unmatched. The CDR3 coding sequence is TGCAGCGCCAGAAACCGGGACAGAAATAATGAGCAGTTCTTC. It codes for CSARNRDRNNEQFF.

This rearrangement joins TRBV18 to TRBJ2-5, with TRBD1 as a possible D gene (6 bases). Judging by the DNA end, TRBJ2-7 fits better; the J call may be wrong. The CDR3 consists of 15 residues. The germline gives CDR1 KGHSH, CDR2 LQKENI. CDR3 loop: CASSPEPGHPYEQYF. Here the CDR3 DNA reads TGTGCCAGCTCACCCGAGCCGGGACATCCTTACGAGCAGTACTTC.

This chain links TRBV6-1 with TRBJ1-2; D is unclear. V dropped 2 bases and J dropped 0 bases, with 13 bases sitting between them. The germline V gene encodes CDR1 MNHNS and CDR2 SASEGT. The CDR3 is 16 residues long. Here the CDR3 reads CASSEKFTVPNYGYTF. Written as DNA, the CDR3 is TGTGCCAGCAGTGAAAAATTCACAGTACCTAACTATGGCTACACCTTC.

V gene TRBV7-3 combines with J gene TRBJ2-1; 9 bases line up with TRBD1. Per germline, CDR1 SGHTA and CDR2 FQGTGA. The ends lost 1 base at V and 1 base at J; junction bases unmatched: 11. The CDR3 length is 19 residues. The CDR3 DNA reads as TGTGCCAGCAGCTTAATGGACAGGGGAAGATTGATTTCCTACAATGAGCAGTTCTTC. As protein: CASSLMDRGRLISYNEQFF.

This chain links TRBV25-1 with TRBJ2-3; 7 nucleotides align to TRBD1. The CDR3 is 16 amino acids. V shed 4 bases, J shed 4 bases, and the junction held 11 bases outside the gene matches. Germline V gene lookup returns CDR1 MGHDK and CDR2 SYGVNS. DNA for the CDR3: TGTGCCAGCAGTGTTAGAATCAGGGGGTGGGCAGATACGCAGTATTTT. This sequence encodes CASSVRIRGWADTQYF. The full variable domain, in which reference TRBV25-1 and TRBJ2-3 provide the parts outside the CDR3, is EADIYQTPRYLVIGTGKKITLECSQTMGHDKMYWYQQDPGMELHLIHYSYGVNSTEKGDLSSESTVSRIRTEHFPLTLESARPSHTSQYLCASSVRIRGWADTQYFGPGTRLTVL.

CDR3 sequence: CASSLVLYSPLHF. The CDR3 DNA reads TGTGCCAGCAGCTTAGTTTTATATTCACCCCTCCACTTT. The rearrangement links TRBV7-9 to TRBJ1-6; D is unclear. The V end was cut by 1 base, the J end by 8 bases, with 6 bases between. This CDR3 spans 13 amino acids. From germline, CDR1 is SEHNR and CDR2 FQNEAQ (reference sequence).

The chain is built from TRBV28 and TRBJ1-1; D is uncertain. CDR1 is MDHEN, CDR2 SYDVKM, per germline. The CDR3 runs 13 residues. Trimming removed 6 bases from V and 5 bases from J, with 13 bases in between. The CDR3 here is CASRTGSWTEAFF. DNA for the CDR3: TGTGCCAGCAGGACCGGGAGCTGGACTGAAGCTTTCTTT. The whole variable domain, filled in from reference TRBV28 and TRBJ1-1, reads DVKVTQSSRYLVKRTGEKVFLECVQDMDHENMFWYRQDPGLGLRLIYFSYDVKMKEKGDIPEGYSVSREKKERFSLILESASTNQTSMYLCASRTGSWTEAFFGQGTRLTVV.

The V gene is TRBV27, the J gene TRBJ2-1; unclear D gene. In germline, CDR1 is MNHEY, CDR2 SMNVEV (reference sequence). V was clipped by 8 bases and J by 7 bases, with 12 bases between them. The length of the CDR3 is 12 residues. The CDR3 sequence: CASRNLLNEQFF. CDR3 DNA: TGTGCCAGCCGCAATCTCCTAAATGAGCAGTTCTTC.

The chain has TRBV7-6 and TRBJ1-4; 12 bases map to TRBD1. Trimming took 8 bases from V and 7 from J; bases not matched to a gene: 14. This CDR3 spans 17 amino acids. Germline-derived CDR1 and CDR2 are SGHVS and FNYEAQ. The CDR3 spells CASRLGTGGALGEKLFF. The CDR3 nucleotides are TGTGCCAGCCGCCTCGGGACAGGGGGCGCCTTAGGTGAAAAACTGTTTTTT. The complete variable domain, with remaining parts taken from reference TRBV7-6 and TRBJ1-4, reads GAGVSQSPRYKVTKRGQDVALRCDPISGHVSLYWYRQALGQGPEFLTYFNYEAQQDKSGLPNDRFSAERPEGSISTLTIQRTEQRDSAMYRCASRLGTGGALGEKLFFGSGTQLSVL.

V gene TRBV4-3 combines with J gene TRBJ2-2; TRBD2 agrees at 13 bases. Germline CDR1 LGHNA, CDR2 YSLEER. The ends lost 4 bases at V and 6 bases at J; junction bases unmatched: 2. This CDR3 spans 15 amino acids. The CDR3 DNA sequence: TGCGCCAGCAGCCCCGGACTAGCGGGAGCCGGGGAGCTGTTTTTT. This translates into CASSPGLAGAGELFF.

CDR3 residues: CSAGTGGNEKLFF. The DNA for the CDR3 is TGCAGCGCGGGGACAGGGGGTAATGAAAAACTGTTTTTT. The chain couples TRBV29-1 to TRBJ1-4; 11 nucleotides line up with TRBD1. Germline trimming cut 7 bases from V and 4 bases from J; bases unmatched to any gene: 2. CDR1 SQVTM and CDR2 ANQGSEA come from the germline V gene. The CDR3 totals 13 residues.

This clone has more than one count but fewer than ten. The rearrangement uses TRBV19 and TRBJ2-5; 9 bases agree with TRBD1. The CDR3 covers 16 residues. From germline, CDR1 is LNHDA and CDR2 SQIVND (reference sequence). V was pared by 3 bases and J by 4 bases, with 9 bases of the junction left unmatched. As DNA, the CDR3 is TGTGCCAGTAGTATCGTCTGGACAGGGGAGGGAGAGACCCAGTACTTC. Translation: CASSIVWTGEGETQYF.

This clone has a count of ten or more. The CDR3 is CASSWDRGNFPLHF. In DNA, the CDR3 is TGTGCCAGCAGCTGGGACAGGGGTAATTTCCCCCTCCACTTT. V usage is TRBV7-9 and J usage is TRBJ1-6; 10 bases match TRBD1. Unmatched junction bases numbered 7, after V lost 4 bases and J lost 13 bases. Germline V gives CDR1 SEHNR, CDR2 FQNEAQ (reference sequence). The CDR3 spans 14 residues.

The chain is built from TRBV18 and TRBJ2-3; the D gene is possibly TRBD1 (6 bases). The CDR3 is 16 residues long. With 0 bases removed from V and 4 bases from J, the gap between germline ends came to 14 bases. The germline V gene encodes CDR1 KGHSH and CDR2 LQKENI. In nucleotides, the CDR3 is TGTGCCAGCTCACCACCGGGGGTGACAGGATCAGATACGCAGTATTTT. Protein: CASSPPGVTGSDTQYF.

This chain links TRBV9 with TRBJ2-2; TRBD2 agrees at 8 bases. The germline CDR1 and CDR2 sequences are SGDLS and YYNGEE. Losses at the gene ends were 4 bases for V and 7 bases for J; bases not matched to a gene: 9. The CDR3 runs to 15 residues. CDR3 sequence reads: CASSSAGGAGGELFF. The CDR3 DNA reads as TGTGCCAGCAGCAGCGCCGGGGGGGCTGGCGGGGAGCTGTTTTTT. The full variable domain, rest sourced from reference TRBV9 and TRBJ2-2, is DSGVTQTPKHLITATGQRVTLRCSPRSGDLSVYWYQQSLDQGLQFLIQYYNGEERAKGNILERFSAQQFPDLHSELNLSSLELGDSALYFCASSSAGGAGGELFFGEGSRLTVL.

In DNA form, the CDR3 reads TGTGCCAGCAGTGCGGTCCGTGAGACCCAGTACTTC. This translates into CASSAVRETQYF. The chain carries TRBV2 and TRBJ2-5; D not certain. Per germline, CDR1 SNHLY and CDR2 FYNNEI. V was trimmed by 4 bases and J by 5 bases, leaving 8 bases between them. This CDR3 has 12 amino acids.

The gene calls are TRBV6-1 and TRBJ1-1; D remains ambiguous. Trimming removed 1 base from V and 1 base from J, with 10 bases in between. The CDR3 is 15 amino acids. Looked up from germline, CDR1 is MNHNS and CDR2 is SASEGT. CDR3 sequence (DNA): TGTGCCAGCAGTGAAGGTCTGTTTTCGAACACTGAAGCTTTCTTT. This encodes CASSEGLFSNTEAFF.

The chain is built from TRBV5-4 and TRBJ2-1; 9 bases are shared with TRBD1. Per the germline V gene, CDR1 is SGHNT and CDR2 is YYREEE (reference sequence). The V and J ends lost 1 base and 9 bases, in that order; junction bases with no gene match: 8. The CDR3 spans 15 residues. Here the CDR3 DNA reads TGTGCCAGCAGCTTGAAAACAGGGGGCTTGGGTGAGCAGTTCTTC. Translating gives CASSLKTGGLGEQFF.

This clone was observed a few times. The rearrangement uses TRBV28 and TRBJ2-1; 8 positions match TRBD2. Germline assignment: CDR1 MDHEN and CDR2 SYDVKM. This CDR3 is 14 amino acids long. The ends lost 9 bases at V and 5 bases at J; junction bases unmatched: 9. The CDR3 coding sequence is TGTGCCAGTCGACGAGCGGGAGTAAACAATGAGCAGTTCTTC. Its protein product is CASRRAGVNNEQFF. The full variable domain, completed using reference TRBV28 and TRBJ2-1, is DVKVTQSSRYLVKRTGEKVFLECVQDMDHENMFWYRQDPGLGLRLIYFSYDVKMKEKGDIPEGYSVSREKKERFSLILESASTNQTSMYLCASRRAGVNNEQFFGPGTRLTVL.

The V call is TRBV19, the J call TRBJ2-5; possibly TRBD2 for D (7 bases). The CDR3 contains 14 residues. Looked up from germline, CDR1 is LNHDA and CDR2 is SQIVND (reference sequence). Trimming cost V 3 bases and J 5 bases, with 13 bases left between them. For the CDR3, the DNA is TGTGCCAGTAGTATGGGGGGGCGCGGGGAGACCCAGTACTTC. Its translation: CASSMGGRGETQYF.

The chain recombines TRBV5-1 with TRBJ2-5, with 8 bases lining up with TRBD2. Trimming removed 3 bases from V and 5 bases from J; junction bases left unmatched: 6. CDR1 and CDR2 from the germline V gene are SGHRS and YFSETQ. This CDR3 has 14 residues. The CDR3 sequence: CASSSPGGRETQYF. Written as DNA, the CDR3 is TGCGCCAGCAGCTCACCTGGCGGGAGGGAGACCCAGTACTTC.

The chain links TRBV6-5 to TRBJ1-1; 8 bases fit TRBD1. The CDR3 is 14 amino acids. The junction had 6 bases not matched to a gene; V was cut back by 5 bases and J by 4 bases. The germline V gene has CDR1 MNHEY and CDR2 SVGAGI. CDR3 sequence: CASSRGQGSTEAFF. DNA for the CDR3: TGTGCCAGCAGTCGTGGACAGGGTAGCACTGAAGCTTTCTTT.

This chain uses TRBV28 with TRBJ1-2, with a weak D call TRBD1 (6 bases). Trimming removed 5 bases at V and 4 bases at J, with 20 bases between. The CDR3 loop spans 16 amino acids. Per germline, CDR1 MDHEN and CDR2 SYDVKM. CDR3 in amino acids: CASSRGQLQSLYGYTF. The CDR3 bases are TGTGCCAGCAGTCGTGGACAGCTCCAATCCCTCTATGGCTACACCTTC.

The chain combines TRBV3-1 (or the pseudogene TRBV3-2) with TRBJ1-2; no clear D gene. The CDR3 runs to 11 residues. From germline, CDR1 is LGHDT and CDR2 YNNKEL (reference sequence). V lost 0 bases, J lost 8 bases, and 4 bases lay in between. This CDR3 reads CASSQEAGYTF. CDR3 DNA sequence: TGTGCCAGCAGCCAAGAGGCCGGCTACACCTTC.

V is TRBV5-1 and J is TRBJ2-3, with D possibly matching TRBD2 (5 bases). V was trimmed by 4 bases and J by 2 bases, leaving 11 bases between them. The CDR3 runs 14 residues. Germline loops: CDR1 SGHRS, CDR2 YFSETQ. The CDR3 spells CASSQGLFTDTQYF. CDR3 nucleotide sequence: TGCGCCAGCAGCCAAGGACTGTTCACAGATACGCAGTATTTT.

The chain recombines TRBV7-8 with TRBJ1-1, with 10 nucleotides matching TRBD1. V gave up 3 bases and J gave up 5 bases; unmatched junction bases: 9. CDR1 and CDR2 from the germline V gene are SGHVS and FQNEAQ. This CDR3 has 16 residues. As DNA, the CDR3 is TGTGCCAGCAGCTTGACAGGACAGGGGGTGGAGACTGAAGCTTTCTTT. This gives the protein CASSLTGQGVETEAFF. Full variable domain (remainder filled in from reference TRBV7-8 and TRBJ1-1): GAGVSQSPRYKVAKRGQDVALRCDPISGHVSLFWYQQALGQGPEFLTYFQNEAQLDKSGLPSDRFFAERPEGSVSTLKIQRTQQEDSAVYLCASSLTGQGVETEAFFGQGTRLTVV.

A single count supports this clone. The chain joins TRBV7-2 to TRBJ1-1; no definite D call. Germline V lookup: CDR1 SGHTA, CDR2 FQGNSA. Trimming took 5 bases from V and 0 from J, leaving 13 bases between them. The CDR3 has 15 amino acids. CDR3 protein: CASSPFGQMNTEAFF. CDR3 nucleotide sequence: TGTGCCAGCAGCCCTTTTGGGCAGATGAACACTGAAGCTTTCTTT. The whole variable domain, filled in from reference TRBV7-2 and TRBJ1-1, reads GAGVSQSPSNKVTEKGKDVELRCDPISGHTALYWYRQSLGQGLEFLIYFQGNSAPDKSGLPSDRFSAERTGGSVSTLTIQRTQQEDSAVYLCASSPFGQMNTEAFFGQGTRLTVV.

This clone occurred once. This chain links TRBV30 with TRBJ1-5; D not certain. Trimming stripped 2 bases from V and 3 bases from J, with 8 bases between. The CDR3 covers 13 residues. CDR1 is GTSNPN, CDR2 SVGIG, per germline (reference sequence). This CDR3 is CAWSKSSNQPQHF. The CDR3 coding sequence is TGTGCCTGGAGTAAAAGCTCCAATCAGCCCCAGCATTTT.

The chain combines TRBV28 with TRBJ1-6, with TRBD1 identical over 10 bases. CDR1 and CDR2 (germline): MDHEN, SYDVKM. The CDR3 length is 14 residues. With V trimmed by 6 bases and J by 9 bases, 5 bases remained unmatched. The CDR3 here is CASRAGTGASPLHF. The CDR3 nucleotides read TGTGCCAGCAGGGCCGGGACAGGGGCTTCACCCCTCCACTTT.

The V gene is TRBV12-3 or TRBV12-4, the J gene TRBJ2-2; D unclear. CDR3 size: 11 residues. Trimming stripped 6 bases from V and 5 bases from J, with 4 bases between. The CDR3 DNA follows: TGTGCCAGCAGGTCGACCGGGGAGCTGTTTTTT. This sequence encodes CASRSTGELFF.